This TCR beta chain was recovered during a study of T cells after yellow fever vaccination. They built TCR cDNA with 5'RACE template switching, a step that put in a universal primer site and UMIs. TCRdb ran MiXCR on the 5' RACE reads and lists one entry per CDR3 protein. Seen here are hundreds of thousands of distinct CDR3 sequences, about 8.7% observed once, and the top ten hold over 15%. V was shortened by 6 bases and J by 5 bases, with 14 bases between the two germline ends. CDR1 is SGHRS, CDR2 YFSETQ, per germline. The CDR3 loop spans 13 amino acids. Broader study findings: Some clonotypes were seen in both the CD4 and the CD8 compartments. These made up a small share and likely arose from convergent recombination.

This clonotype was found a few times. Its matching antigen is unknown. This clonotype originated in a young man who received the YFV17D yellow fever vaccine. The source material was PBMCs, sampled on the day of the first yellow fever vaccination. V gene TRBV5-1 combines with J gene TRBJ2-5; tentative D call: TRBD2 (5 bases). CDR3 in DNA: TGCGCCAGCAACCCGAGGACTGGCGAGACCCAGTACTTC. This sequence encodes CASNPRTGETQYF.